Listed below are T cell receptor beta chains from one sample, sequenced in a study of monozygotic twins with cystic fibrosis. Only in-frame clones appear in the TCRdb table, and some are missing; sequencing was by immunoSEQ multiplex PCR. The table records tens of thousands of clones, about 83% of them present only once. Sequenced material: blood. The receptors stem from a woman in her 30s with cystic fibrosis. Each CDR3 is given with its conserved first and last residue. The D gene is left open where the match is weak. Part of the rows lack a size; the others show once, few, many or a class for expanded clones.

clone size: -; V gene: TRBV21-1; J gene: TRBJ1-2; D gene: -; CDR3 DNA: TGTGCCAGCAGCTGGAAGCAGGGTCCTGGCTACACCTTC; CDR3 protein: CASSWKQGPGYTF
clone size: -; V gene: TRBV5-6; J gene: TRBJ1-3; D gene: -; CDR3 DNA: TGTGCCAGCAGCTTGGCTGGGGAAATCTCTGGAAACACCATATATTTT; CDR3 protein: CASSLAGEISGNTIYF
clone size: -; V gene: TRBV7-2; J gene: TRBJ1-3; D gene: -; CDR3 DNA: TGTGCCAGCAGCGTAGGGGCCTCTAGCTCTGGAAACACCATATATTTT; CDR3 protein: CASSVGASSSGNTIYF
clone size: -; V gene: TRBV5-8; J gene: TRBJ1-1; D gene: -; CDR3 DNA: TGTGCCAGCAGCCGGTTGGGGAACACTGAAGCTTTCTTT; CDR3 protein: CASSRLGNTEAFF
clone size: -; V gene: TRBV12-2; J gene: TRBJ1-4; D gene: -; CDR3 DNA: TGTGCAAGTCGCCCCGGGGGAGAAAAACTGTTTTTT; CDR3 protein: CASRPGGEKLFF
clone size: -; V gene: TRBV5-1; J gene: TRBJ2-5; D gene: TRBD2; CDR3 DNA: TGCGCCAGCAGCCCGGGACTAGCGGGGTTCCGAATCCAAGAGACCCAGTACTTC; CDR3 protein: CASSPGLAGFRIQETQYF
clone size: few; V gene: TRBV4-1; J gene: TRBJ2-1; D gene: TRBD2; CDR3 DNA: TGCGCCAGCAGCCAAGCGCGGCTAGCGGGGGTAAACGGTGAGCAGTTCTTC; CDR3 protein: CASSQARLAGVNGEQFF
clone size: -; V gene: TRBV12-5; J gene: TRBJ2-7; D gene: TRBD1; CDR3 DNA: TGTGCTAGTGGCCCCGGGGACAGGGGCCACGAGCAGTACTTC; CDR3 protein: CASGPGDRGHEQYF
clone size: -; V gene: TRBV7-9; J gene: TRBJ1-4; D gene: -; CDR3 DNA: TGTGCCAGCAGCCGAGGTGAAAAACTGTTTTTT; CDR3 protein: CASSRGEKLFF
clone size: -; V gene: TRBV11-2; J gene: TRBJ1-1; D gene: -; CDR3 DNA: TGTGCCAGCAGTTCAGGTTTCGGGGGCCCCGAAGCTTTCTTT; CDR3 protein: CASSSGFGGPEAFF
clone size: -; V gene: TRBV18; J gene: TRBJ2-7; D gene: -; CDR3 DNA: TGTGCCAGCTCATTCCGGGACTCAGACTACGAGCAGTACTTC; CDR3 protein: CASSFRDSDYEQYF
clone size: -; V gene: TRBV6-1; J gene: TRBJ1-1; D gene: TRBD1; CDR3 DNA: TGTGCCAGTCTCTCCTTGGACAGGGGCCCTGAAGCTTTCTTT; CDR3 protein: CASLSLDRGPEAFF
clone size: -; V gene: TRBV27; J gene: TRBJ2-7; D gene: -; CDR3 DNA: TGTGCCAGCAGCCTTGAATATGTCGGATACGAGCAGTACTTC; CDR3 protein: CASSLEYVGYEQYF
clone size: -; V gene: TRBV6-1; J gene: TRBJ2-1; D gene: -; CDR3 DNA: TGTGCCAGCGCAGACGGTAACAATGAGCAGTTCTTC; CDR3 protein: CASADGNNEQFF
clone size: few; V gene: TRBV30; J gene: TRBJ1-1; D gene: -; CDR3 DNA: TGTGCCTGCACATTGGGCGGAAAATTGAACACTGAAGCTTTCTTT; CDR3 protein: CACTLGGKLNTEAFF
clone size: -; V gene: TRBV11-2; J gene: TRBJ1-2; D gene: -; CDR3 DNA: TGTGCCAGCAGCTTATTCGGGAGGCAGTATGGCTACACCTTC; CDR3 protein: CASSLFGRQYGYTF
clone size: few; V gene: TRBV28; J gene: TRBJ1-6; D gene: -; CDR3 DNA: TGTGCCAGCAGTCCCTCCTCACCCTATAATTCACCCCTCCACTTT; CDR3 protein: CASSPSSPYNSPLHF
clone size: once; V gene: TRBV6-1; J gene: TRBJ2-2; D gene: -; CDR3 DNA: TGTGCCAGCAGTGAAGGGCCTGACCGGGAGCTGTTTTTT; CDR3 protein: CASSEGPDRELFF
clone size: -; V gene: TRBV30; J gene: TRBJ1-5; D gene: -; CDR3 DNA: TGTGCCTGGAGCTGGGGGGGCAATCAGCCCCAGCATTTT; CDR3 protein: CAWSWGGNQPQHF
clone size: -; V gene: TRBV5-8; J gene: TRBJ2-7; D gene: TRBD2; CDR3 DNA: TGTGCCAGCAGCTTTGAACTAGCGGGGGGATACTACGAGCAGTACTTC; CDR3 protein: CASSFELAGGYYEQYF
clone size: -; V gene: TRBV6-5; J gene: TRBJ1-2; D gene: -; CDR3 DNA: TGTGCCAGCAGTTACGGCGCAGTCGTGGGCTACACCTTC; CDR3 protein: CASSYGAVVGYTF
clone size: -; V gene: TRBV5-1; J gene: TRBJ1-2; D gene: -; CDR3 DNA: TGCGCCAGCAGCTGGACCGGGACGCCGCTATCCTATGGCTACACCTTC; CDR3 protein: CASSWTGTPLSYGYTF
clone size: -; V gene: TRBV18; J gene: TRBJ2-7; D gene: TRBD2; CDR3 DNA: TGTGCCAGCTCGGCCGGGGGGGGGCCCTCCGAGCAGTACTTC; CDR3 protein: CASSAGGGPSEQYF
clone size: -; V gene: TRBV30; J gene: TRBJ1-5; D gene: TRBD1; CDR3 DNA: TGTGCCTGGAGTAAACAGGGGTTTCAGCCCCAGCATTTT; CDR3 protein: CAWSKQGFQPQHF
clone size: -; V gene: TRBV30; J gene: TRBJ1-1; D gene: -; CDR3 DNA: TGTGCCCAAAGTGGTGGGACCACTGAAGCTTTCTTT; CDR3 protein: CAQSGGTTEAFF
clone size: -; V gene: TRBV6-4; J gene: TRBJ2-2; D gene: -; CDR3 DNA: TGTGCCAGCAGTGACAACACCGGGGAGCTGTTTTTT; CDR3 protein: CASSDNTGELFF
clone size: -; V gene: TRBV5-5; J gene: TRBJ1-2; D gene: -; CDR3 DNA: TGTGCCAGCAGCGGGCAGAACTATGGCTACACCTTC; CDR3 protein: CASSGQNYGYTF
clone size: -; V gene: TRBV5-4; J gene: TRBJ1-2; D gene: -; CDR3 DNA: TGTGCCAGCAGCCCAGGGAAGAGCTATGGCTACACCTTC; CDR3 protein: CASSPGKSYGYTF
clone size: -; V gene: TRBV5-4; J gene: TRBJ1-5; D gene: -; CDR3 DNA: TGTGCCAGCAGCTTGGATTCAGGGGCGGGTCAGCCCCAGCATTTT; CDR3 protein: CASSLDSGAGQPQHF
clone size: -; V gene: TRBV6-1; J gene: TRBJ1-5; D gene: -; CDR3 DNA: TGTGCCAGCAGCGCCGGGACGAGCGGTCAGCCCCAGCATTTT; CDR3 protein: CASSAGTSGQPQHF
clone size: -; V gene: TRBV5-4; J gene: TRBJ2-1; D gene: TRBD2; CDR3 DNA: TGTGCCAGCAGTCAACCGACTAGCGGGGGGTACAATGAGCAGTTCTTC; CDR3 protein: CASSQPTSGGYNEQFF
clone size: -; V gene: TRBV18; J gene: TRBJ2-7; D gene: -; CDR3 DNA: TGTGCCAGCTCTGGCGGACCCGGGACACCCCGACCTAACTACGAGCAGTACTTC; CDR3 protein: CASSGGPGTPRPNYEQYF
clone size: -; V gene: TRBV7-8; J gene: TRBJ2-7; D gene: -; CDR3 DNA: TGTGCCAGCACCCGTTGGGGGAGCACACGAGAGGAGAACGAGCAGTACTTC; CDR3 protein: CASTRWGSTREENEQYF
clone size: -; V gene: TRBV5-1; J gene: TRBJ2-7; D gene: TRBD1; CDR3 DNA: TGCGCCAGCAGCTTGTACAGGGGGCAAACACGGGACTCCTACGAGCAGTACTTC; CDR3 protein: CASSLYRGQTRDSYEQYF
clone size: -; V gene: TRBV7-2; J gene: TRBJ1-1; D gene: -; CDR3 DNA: TGTGCCAGCAGCTTCCAGGGTTTGTACACTGAAGCTTTCTTT; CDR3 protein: CASSFQGLYTEAFF
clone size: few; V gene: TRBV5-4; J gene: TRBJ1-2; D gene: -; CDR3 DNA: TGTGCCAGCAGCTTGGGGGAGTTTAACTATGGCTACACCTTC; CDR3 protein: CASSLGEFNYGYTF
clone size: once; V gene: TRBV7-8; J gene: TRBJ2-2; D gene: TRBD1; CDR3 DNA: TGTGCCAGCAGCTTCCCGAGGACAGGGTATGGGAACACCGGGGAGCTGTTTTTT; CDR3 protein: CASSFPRTGYGNTGELFF
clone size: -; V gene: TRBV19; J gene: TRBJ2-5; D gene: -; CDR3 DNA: TGTGCCAGTGGCACGAGGGGGGGGCAAGAGACCCAGTACTTC; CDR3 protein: CASGTRGGQETQYF
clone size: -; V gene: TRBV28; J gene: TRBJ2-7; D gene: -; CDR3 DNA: TGTGCCAGCAGTACCAGGGGGCGGGGAGGGTACGAGCAGTACTTC; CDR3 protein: CASSTRGRGGYEQYF
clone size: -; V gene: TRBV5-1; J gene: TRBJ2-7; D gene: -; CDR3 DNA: TGCGCCAGCAGCTTGGATCGCGAGCAGTACTTC; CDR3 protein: CASSLDREQYF
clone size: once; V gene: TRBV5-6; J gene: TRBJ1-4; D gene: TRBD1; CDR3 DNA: TGTGCCAGCAGCCAAAAGACAGGGGCAACCAATGAAAAACTGTTTTTT; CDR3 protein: CASSQKTGATNEKLFF